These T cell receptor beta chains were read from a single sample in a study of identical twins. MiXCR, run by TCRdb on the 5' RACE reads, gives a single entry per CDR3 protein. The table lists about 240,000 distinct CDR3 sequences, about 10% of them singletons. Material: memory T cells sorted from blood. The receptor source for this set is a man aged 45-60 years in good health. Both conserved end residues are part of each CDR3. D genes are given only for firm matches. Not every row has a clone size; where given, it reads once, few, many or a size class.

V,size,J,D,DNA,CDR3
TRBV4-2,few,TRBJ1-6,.,TGTGCCAGCAGCCAAAGGACGAGCTCCTATAATTCACCCCTCCACTTT,CASSQRTSSYNSPLHF
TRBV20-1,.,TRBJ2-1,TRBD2,TGCAGTGCTAGAGGGGGCCCTAGCGGGAGCTCCTACAATGAGCAGTTCTTC,CSARGGPSGSSYNEQFF
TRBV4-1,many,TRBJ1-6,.,TGCGCCAGCAGCCTGGGTATGCGGGGGGTCGGGAAACCCCTCCACTTT,CASSLGMRGVGKPLHF
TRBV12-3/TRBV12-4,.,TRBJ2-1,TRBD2,TGTGCCAGCCGAGCGGGGGGGACATACAATGAGCAGTTCTTC,CASRAGGTYNEQFF
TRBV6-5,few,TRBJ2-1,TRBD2,TGTGCCAGCAGTTACTCTAGCGGGAGGGCCAATGGCAATGAGCAGTTCTTC,CASSYSSGRANGNEQFF
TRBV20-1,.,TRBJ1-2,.,TGCAGTGCTACAAGGACGAGCTATGGCTACACCTTC,CSATRTSYGYTF
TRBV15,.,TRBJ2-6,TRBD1,TGTGCCACCAGCAGAGGGTCTTGGACAGGGGTCTCTGGGGCCAACGTCCTGACTTTC,CATSRGSWTGVSGANVLTF
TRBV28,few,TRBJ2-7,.,TGTGCCAGCAGCCCTCTCCACGAGCAGTACTTC,CASSPLHEQYF
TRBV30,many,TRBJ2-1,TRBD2,TGTGCCTGGGCTAGCGGGGGGGTTCTGAATGAGCAGTTCTTC,CAWASGGVLNEQFF
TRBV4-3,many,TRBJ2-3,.,TGCGCCAGCAGCCACACTTCTCGGGACACCAGTACGCAGTATTTT,CASSHTSRDTSTQYF
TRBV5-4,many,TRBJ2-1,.,TGTGCCAGCAGCTTGGGAGCTTCGAGGGAAGGGCAGTTCTTC,CASSLGASREGQFF
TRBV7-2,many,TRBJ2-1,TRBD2,TGTGCCAGCAGCTTAAGGACTAGCGATAACAATGAGCAGTTCTTC,CASSLRTSDNNEQFF
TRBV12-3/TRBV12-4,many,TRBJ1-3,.,TGTGCCAGCAGTTTTGAAGGTGGAGGCACCATATATTTT,CASSFEGGGTIYF
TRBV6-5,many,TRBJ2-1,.,TGTGCCAGCAGTCACCTGAATGAGCAGTTCTTC,CASSHLNEQFF
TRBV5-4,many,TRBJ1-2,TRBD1,TGTGCCAGCAGTTCGCCAAAAACAGGGGGCGGTGGCTACACCTTC,CASSSPKTGGGGYTF
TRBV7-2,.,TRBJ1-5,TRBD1,TGTGCCAGCAGCTTAGGGGGACAGGGACAGCCCCAGCATTTT,CASSLGGQGQPQHF
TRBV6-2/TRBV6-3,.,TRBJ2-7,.,TGTGCCAGCAGTTCCCGCAAGGGGTTATTCTCCTACGAGCAGTACTTC,CASSSRKGLFSYEQYF
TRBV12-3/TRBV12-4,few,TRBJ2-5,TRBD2,TGTGCCAGCAGTGGTTTTGCGGGAGTGGGTGAGACCCAGTACTTC,CASSGFAGVGETQYF
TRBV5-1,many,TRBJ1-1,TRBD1,TGCGCCAGCAGCTCCGGGACAGGGGACACTGAAGCTTTCTTT,CASSSGTGDTEAFF
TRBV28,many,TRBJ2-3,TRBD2,TGTGCCAGCAGCCCTACCAGCGGGAGTAGCCCAGATACGCAGTATTTT,CASSPTSGSSPDTQYF
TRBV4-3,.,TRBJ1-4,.,TGCGCCAGCAGCCAAGGGCAGGGTCAAGAAAAACTGTTTTTT,CASSQGQGQEKLFF
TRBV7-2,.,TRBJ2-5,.,TGTGCCAGCAGCCCCAGGGCCGGGGAGACCCAGTACTTC,CASSPRAGETQYF
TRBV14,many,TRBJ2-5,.,TGTGCCAGCAGCCAAATTGGACGGGGGACCCAGTACTTC,CASSQIGRGTQYF
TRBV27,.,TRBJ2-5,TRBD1,TGTGCCAGCAGTTTATGGACAGGGTCCGGACAAGAGACCCAGTACTTC,CASSLWTGSGQETQYF
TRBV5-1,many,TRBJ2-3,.,TGCGCCAGCAGCCGGGACAACACAGATACGCAGTATTTT,CASSRDNTDTQYF
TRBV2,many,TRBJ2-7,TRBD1,TGTGCCAGCAGAGAGACAGGGCACTACGAGCAGTACTTC,CASRETGHYEQYF
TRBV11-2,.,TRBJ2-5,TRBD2,TGTGCCAGCAGCTTAGGACTAGCGGGGTCAGGGACCCAGTACTTC,CASSLGLAGSGTQYF
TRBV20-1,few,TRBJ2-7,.,TGCAGTGCTAGAGCGAAGGAGGGGGTGGAATGGAGCGAGCAGTACTTC,CSARAKEGVEWSEQYF
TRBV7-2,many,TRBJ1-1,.,TGTGCCAGCAGCTTAGCAGGGGGGGCCACTGAAGCTTTCTTT,CASSLAGGATEAFF
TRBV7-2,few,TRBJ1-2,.,TGTGCCAGCTCCACCCCGATGTCCTATGGCTACACCTTC,CASSTPMSYGYTF
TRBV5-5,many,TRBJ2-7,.,TGTGCCAGCGGGCCCGGGGCGATGATCTACGAGCAGTACTTC,CASGPGAMIYEQYF
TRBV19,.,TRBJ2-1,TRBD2,TGTGCCAGTAGTATTCCCTACCGCAAGACTAGCCAGGGTAGTGAGCAGTTCTTC,CASSIPYRKTSQGSEQFF
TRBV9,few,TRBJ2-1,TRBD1,TGTGCCAGCAGCGTAGCCCCCACAGGGGTTGAGCAGTTCTTC,CASSVAPTGVEQFF
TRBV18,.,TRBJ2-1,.,TGTGCCAGCTCACCACGGGGGAGAACATCATACAATGAGCAGTTCTTC,CASSPRGRTSYNEQFF
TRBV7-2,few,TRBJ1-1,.,TGTGCCAGCAGCCTCCGGGGCAGCATGAACACTGAAGCTTTCTTT,CASSLRGSMNTEAFF
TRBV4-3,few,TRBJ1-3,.,TGCGCCAGCAGCCAAGATACAGGGTCTGGAAACACCATATATTTT,CASSQDTGSGNTIYF
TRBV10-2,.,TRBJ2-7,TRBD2,TGCGCCAGCAGTTGGCGGGGGGTCGGATACGAGCAGTACTTC,CASSWRGVGYEQYF
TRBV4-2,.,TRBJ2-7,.,TGTGCCAGCAGCCAAGATCTCACGGCTAACTCCTACGAGCAGTACTTC,CASSQDLTANSYEQYF
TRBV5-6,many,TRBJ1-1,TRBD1,TGTGCCAGCACCCGGGGACAGGGCCTGAACACTGAAGCTTTCTTT,CASTRGQGLNTEAFF
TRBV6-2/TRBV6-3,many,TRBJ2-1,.,TGTGCCAGCACCTATGAGAGGGGTTACAATGAGCAGTTCTTC,CASTYERGYNEQFF
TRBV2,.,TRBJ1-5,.,TGTGCCAGCAGCCTGGGGGAGGGGGTCAGTCAGCCCCAGCATTTT,CASSLGEGVSQPQHF
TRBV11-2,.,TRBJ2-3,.,TGTGCCAGCAGCCGTTTTGGCGGGATTAGCACAGATACGCAGTATTTT,CASSRFGGISTDTQYF
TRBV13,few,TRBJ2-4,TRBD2,TGTGCCAGCAGCACGGGACTAGCGGGGGACCTAGCCAAAAACATTCAGTACTTC,CASSTGLAGDLAKNIQYF
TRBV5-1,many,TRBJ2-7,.,TGCGCCAGCAGCTTGAACGAAGGACGGCAGTACTTC,CASSLNEGRQYF
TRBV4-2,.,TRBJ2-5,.,TGTGCCAGCAGCCGACGGGACGGGGAAGAGACCCAGTACTTC,CASSRRDGEETQYF
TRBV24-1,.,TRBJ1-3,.,TGTGCCACCAGTGATCCTGGACAGCCTGGAAACACCATATATTTT,CATSDPGQPGNTIYF
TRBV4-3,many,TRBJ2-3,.,TGCGCCAGCAGCCGTGGCGGGGCTAGCACAGATACGCAGTATTTT,CASSRGGASTDTQYF
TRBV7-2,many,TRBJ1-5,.,TGTGCCAGCAGCTTAGCAGGGGACCCAAGCAATCAGCCCCAGCATTTT,CASSLAGDPSNQPQHF
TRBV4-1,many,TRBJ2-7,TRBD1,TGCGCCAGCAGCCAAGTAAAGGCGGGACAGGGGTCTTACGAGCAGTACTTC,CASSQVKAGQGSYEQYF
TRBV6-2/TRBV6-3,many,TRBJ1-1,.,TGTGCCAGCAGTTACCCTCACCCTGATTCCTGGAACACTGAAGCTTTCTTT,CASSYPHPDSWNTEAFF
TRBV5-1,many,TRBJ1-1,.,TGCGCCAGCAGCCTGGCGGGGGGCGCGGCGAACACTGAAGCTTTCTTT,CASSLAGGAANTEAFF
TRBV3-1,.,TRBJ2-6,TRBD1,TGTGCCAGCAGCCGACGACAGGGGGTGGGGGGGGCCAACGTCCTGACTTTC,CASSRRQGVGGANVLTF
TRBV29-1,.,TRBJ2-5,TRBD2,TGCAGCGCTGGGGGTAGCGGGGGGGTTCAAGAGACCCAGTACTTC,CSAGGSGGVQETQYF